The 23 T cell receptor beta chains below come from one sample, sequenced in a study of blood T cell repertoires in COVID-19. Profiling relied on immunoSEQ multiplex PCR, and the TCRdb table lists in-frame clones only, not all of them. The repertoire holds some 460,000 clones, with about nine tenths as singletons. Sequencing was performed on PBMCs or T cells enriched from blood (not recorded which). The receptors here all came from a woman aged 18-29 years who had recovered from COVID-19.

This rearrangement joins TRBV7-2 to TRBJ1-4; D perhaps matches TRBD1 (6 bases). The germline V gene has CDR1 SGHTA and CDR2 FQGNSA. V lost 6 bases and J lost 4, with 9 bases in between. The CDR3 loop spans 13 amino acids. CDR3 bases: TGTGCCAGCAGGGTAGGGGGTAATGAAAAACTGTTTTTT. As protein: CASRVGGNEKLFF.

The V call is TRBV28, the J call TRBJ1-1; TRBD1 is a possible D gene (6 bases). Trimming pared 3 bases from V and 4 bases from J, leaving 15 bases between. This CDR3 comprises 15 residues. CDR1 is MDHEN and CDR2 is SYDVKM in the germline V gene. The CDR3: CASSFHRVLGTEAFF. The CDR3 nucleotides read TGTGCCAGCAGTTTTCACAGGGTATTGGGCACTGAAGCTTTCTTT.

The chain is built from TRBV19 and TRBJ2-5; D may be TRBD2 (6 bases). The length of the CDR3 is 13 residues. The germline CDR1 and CDR2 sequences are LNHDA and SQIVND (reference sequence). V gave up 9 bases and J gave up 4 bases, with 15 bases separating them. As DNA, the CDR3 is TGTGCCAGCCGTTCCGGGGGTCGAGAGACCCAGTACTTC. Its translation is CASRSGGRETQYF.

This chain links TRBV4-1 with TRBJ1-5, with unresolved D. Germline V gene lookup returns CDR1 MGHRA and CDR2 YSYEKL. Trimming left V 6 bases short and J 0 bases short, with 12 bases between. The CDR3 sequence is 15 residues long. Here the CDR3 reads CASSSRLNSNQPQHF. In DNA form, the CDR3 reads TGCGCCAGCAGTAGCCGACTCAATAGCAATCAGCCCCAGCATTTT.

V is TRBV2 and J is TRBJ2-3, with D unclear. From germline, CDR1 is SNHLY and CDR2 FYNNEI. The CDR3 loop spans 13 amino acids. Trimming left V 5 bases short and J 3 bases short, with 9 bases between. Written as DNA, the CDR3 is TGTGCCAGCAGTCAGGAATTAACAGATACGCAGTATTTT. The encoded protein is CASSQELTDTQYF. The full variable domain, completed using reference TRBV2 and TRBJ2-3, is EPEVTQTPSHQVTQMGQEVILRCVPISNHLYFYWYRQILGQKVEFLVSFYNNEISEKSEIFDDQFSVERPDGSNFTLKIRSTKLEDSAMYFCASSQELTDTQYFGPGTRLTVL.

The chain has TRBV11-3 and TRBJ1-1; D perhaps matches TRBD1 (6 bases). Trimming shortened V by 5 bases and J by 3 bases, and 16 bases separated the two germline ends. The CDR3 runs to 15 residues. The germline V gene has CDR1 SGHNT and CDR2 YENEEA. CDR3 sequence (DNA): TGTGCCAGCAGCACATTACAGGGAGAGTACACTGAAGCTTTCTTT. It yields the protein CASSTLQGEYTEAFF.

This clone was observed a few times. The J gene is TRBJ1-2, the V gene TRBV10-1; TRBD1 is a possible D gene (5 bases). With 5 bases removed from V and 8 bases from J, the gap between germline ends came to 15 bases. Germline CDR1 WNHNN, CDR2 SYGVQD (reference sequence). The CDR3 has 13 residues. DNA for the CDR3: TGCGCCAGCAGTTTCGACAGAACGAGGGGCTACACCTTC. It translates to CASSFDRTRGYTF.

This chain links TRBV7-2 with TRBJ2-2; TRBD2 might be the D (6 bases). The germline V and J ends were trimmed by 1 base and 5 bases, with 8 bases remaining between them. CDR3 length: 14 amino acids. The V gene's germline CDR1 is SGHTA and CDR2 FQGNSA. As DNA, the CDR3 is TGTGCCAGCAGCTTAGTTGGAGGGACCGGGGAGCTGTTTTTT. Protein: CASSLVGGTGELFF.

The CDR3 DNA follows: TGTGCCAGCAGTCCCAGGGGGAACACTGAAGCTTTCTTT. This translates into CASSPRGNTEAFF. This chain joins TRBV28 and TRBJ1-1; perhaps TRBD1 as D (6 bases). The CDR3 spans 13 residues. In germline, CDR1 is MDHEN, CDR2 SYDVKM. V lost 5 bases and J lost 1, with 8 bases in between.

The chain employs TRBV25-1 and TRBJ1-5; no reliable D call. With 3 bases removed from V and 6 bases from J, the gap between germline ends came to 12 bases. The CDR3 spans 14 residues. Germline V gene data show CDR1 as MGHDK and CDR2 as SYGVNS. The CDR3 sequence is CASSDQVSGQPQHF. The CDR3 bases are TGTGCCAGCAGTGATCAGGTCAGTGGTCAGCCCCAGCATTTT.

V is TRBV7-2 and J is TRBJ1-5; D possibly corresponds to TRBD1 (5 bases). CDR3 length equals 16 residues. Trimming pared 5 bases from V and 2 bases from J, leaving 16 bases between. Germline CDR1 is SGHTA and CDR2 is FQGNSA. The CDR3 region is CASSPAGGGGNQPQHF. The CDR3 DNA is TGTGCCAGCAGCCCAGCCGGGGGTGGGGGCAATCAGCCCCAGCATTTT.

This rearrangement joins TRBV5-1 to TRBJ1-1, with a possible D match to TRBD1 (5 bases). Trimming took off 4 bases at V and 1 base at J, with 17 bases between the two ends. Germline lookup yields CDR1 SGHRS and CDR2 YFSETQ. This CDR3 spans 16 amino acids. As DNA, the CDR3 is TGCGCCAGCAGCCCCCCGGGGGAATCTGGGAACACTGAAGCTTTCTTT. Translated: CASSPPGESGNTEAFF. Drawing the rest from reference TRBV5-1 and TRBJ1-1, the complete variable domain is KAGVTQTPRYLIKTRGQQVTLSCSPISGHRSVSWYQQTPGQGLQFLFEYFSETQRNKGNFPGRFSGRQFSNSRSEMNVSTLELGDSALYLCASSPPGESGNTEAFFGQGTRLTVV.

In this sample, this clone turned up a few times. The chain carries TRBV3-1 (or the pseudogene TRBV3-2) and TRBJ1-6, with a weak D call TRBD1 (5 bases). Deletions cut 1 base from V and 14 bases from J, with 12 bases between. Germline loops: CDR1 LGHDT, CDR2 YNNKEL (reference sequence). The CDR3 runs to 13 residues. CDR3 residues: CASSQVREGTLHF. CDR3 in DNA: TGTGCCAGCAGCCAAGTCAGGGAAGGTACCCTCCACTTT.

There are a few counts of this clone. This chain links TRBV7-9 with TRBJ2-2; the D gene is possibly TRBD1 (6 bases). The ends were cut back, 1 base at V and 2 bases at J, with 11 bases in the middle. Germline CDR1 SEHNR, CDR2 FQNEAQ (reference sequence). CDR3 length equals 16 residues. The CDR3 nucleotides read TGTGCCAGCAGCTTAGACCTGGGGGCAAACACCGGGGAGCTGTTTTTT. Its translation: CASSLDLGANTGELFF. The full variable domain, in which reference TRBV7-9 and TRBJ2-2 provide the parts outside the CDR3, is DTGVSQNPRHKITKRGQNVTFRCDPISEHNRLYWYRQTLGQGPEFLTYFQNEAQLEKSRLLSDRFSAERPKGSFSTLEIQRTEQGDSAMYLCASSLDLGANTGELFFGEGSRLTVL.

In regard to this clone: A clone one base away is much larger, so this may be a read error. The genes are TRBV5-1 and TRBJ1-4, with D unclear. CDR1 SGHRS and CDR2 YFSETQ come from the germline V gene. CDR3 size: 15 residues. The CDR3 DNA is TGCGCCAACAGCTTAGCAGCGGCAACTAATGAAAAACTGTTTTTT. This translates into CANSLAAATNEKLFF.

The gene calls are TRBV30 and TRBJ1-5, with 8 bases lining up with TRBD1. This CDR3 has 15 residues. The germline V gene encodes CDR1 GTSNPN and CDR2 SVGIG (reference sequence). With 3 bases clipped from V and 6 bases from J, the junction kept 10 bases outside the gene matches. The CDR3 loop reads CAWSGGSGGTQPQHF. In nucleotides, the CDR3 is TGTGCCTGGAGCGGGGGGTCAGGGGGCACTCAGCCCCAGCATTTT.

The CDR3 DNA sequence: TGTGCCAGCAGTGAATTGGGGGGGGCGAACACTGAAGCTTTCTTT. It yields the protein CASSELGGANTEAFF. The chain employs TRBV25-1 and TRBJ1-1; a possible D gene is TRBD1 (6 bases). The CDR3 has 15 residues. CDR1 MGHDK and CDR2 SYGVNS come from the germline V gene. Trimming took off 1 base at V and 1 base at J, with 10 bases between the two ends. The full variable domain, its missing parts supplied by reference TRBV25-1 and TRBJ1-1, is EADIYQTPRYLVIGTGKKITLECSQTMGHDKMYWYQQDPGMELHLIHYSYGVNSTEKGDLSSESTVSRIRTEHFPLTLESARPSHTSQYLCASSELGGANTEAFFGQGTRLTVV.

This chain joins TRBV2 and TRBJ2-1, with D possibly matching TRBD2 (5 bases). Germline CDR1 and CDR2: SNHLY and FYNNEI. Trimming took 7 bases from V and 8 from J, leaving 15 bases between them. The CDR3 covers 13 residues. CDR3 DNA sequence: TGTGCCAGCAAAAAGGGATACGGGGATGAGCAGTTCTTC. Translation gives CASKKGYGDEQFF.

This chain connects TRBV7-9 to TRBJ1-2; D is ambiguous. V was pared by 4 bases and J by 1 base, with 13 bases between. Germline V CDR1 and CDR2: SEHNR, FQNEAQ (reference sequence). The CDR3 is 15 amino acids. Here the CDR3 reads CASSSTLRVNYGYTF. Written as DNA, the CDR3 is TGTGCCAGCAGCTCCACCCTACGTGTTAACTATGGCTACACCTTC.

This clone was counted only a few times. The J gene is TRBJ1-2, the V gene TRBV27; weak D call: TRBD1 (5 bases). The V end lost 5 bases, the J end lost 4 bases, and 11 bases lay between the germline ends. Germline V gene sequence: CDR1 MNHEY, CDR2 SMNVEV (reference sequence). The CDR3 loop spans 13 amino acids. The CDR3 DNA sequence: TGTGCCAGCAGTCGGGGGGGTATCTATGGCTACACCTTC. It is translated as CASSRGGIYGYTF.

V usage is TRBV6-1 and J usage is TRBJ2-1; the match to TRBD1 covers 10 bases. CDR3 length: 12 residues. V lost 7 bases to trimming and J lost 10 bases; unmatched junction nucleotides: 4. Germline loops: CDR1 MNHNS, CDR2 SASEGT. This CDR3 is CASTGQGEEQFF. The CDR3 coding sequence is TGTGCCAGCACCGGACAGGGGGAGGAGCAGTTCTTC.

This chain uses TRBV19 with TRBJ2-7; weak D call: TRBD2 (5 bases). Germline V CDR1 and CDR2: LNHDA, SQIVND (reference sequence). This CDR3 has 14 residues. V was pared by 3 bases and J by 5 bases, with 14 bases between. CDR3 DNA: TGTGCCAGTAGTATTTCGGGGTTCGTCCACGAGCAGTACTTC. Encoded protein: CASSISGFVHEQYF.

The chain couples TRBV5-1 to TRBJ1-1; TRBD1 matches at 7 bases. This CDR3 contains 14 residues. J lost 3 bases, V lost 3 bases, and 5 bases had no gene match. The germline V gene has CDR1 SGHRS and CDR2 YFSETQ. The CDR3 spells CASSWTGVDTEAFF. The CDR3 DNA follows: TGCGCCAGCAGCTGGACAGGTGTAGACACTGAAGCTTTCTTT.